This is a list of T cell receptor beta chains from one sample in a study of blood T cell repertoires in COVID-19. Only in-frame clones appear in the TCRdb table, and some are missing; sequencing was by immunoSEQ multiplex PCR. The repertoire holds 150,000 or so clones, with approximately 84% as singletons. The sequencing input was PBMCs or T cells enriched from blood (not recorded which). The receptors shown here come from a man aged 50 or older who had recovered from COVID-19. Both conserved end residues are part of each CDR3. A D gene is named only where the DNA matches it firmly. Not all rows give a size; the values are once, few, many and, for expanded clones, a class.

V gene	D gene	J gene	clone size	CDR3 DNA	CDR3 protein
TRBV5-1	TRBD2	TRBJ2-7	.	TGCGCCAGCAGCTTGCTACCCAATGGGCTAGCGGGTTCCTACGAGCAGTACTTC	CASSLLPNGLAGSYEQYF
TRBV11-2	.	TRBJ1-1	.	TGTGCCAGCAGCAGGGGGGGGAACACTGAAGCTTTCTTT	CASSRGGNTEAFF
TRBV28	.	TRBJ1-2	.	TGTGCCAGCAGCGCAGGGGACCTATCCTATGGCTACACCTTC	CASSAGDLSYGYTF
TRBV30	TRBD1	TRBJ1-2	.	TGTGCCTGGATGGGACAGGACTATGGCTACACCTTC	CAWMGQDYGYTF
TRBV24-1	TRBD1	TRBJ2-5	once	TGTGCCACCAGTGAACCCGACAGGGGTTCCAAAGAGACCCAGTACTTC	CATSEPDRGSKETQYF
TRBV9	.	TRBJ1-3	.	TGTGCCAGCAGCTTAGACGGGGGATCCTACTCTGGAAACACCATATATTTT	CASSLDGGSYSGNTIYF
TRBV5-1	TRBD1	TRBJ1-1	.	TGCGCCAGCAGCTCGACAGGGATCACTGAAGCTTTCTTT	CASSSTGITEAFF
TRBV3-1/TRBV3-2	TRBD2	TRBJ2-1	.	TGTGCCAGCAGCCCTGGGACTAGCGGGGGGGCCGGGTACAATGAGCAGTTCTTC	CASSPGTSGGAGYNEQFF
TRBV28	TRBD1	TRBJ1-2	.	TGTGCCAGCAGTTTCAGGTGGGCAGGGGGCTACTATGGCTACACCTTC	CASSFRWAGGYYGYTF
TRBV7-9	TRBD1	TRBJ1-6	.	TGTGCCAGCAGGACGACTAAGGGACAGTCTCTCGATAATTCACCCCTCCACTTT	CASRTTKGQSLDNSPLHF
TRBV5-1	.	TRBJ1-2	.	TGCGCCAGCGCGATCGGACACGGGTATGGCTACACCTTC	CASAIGHGYGYTF
TRBV2	TRBD1	TRBJ2-6	.	TGTGCCAGCAGGAGGGCAGGGGGTGCCTTCTCTGGGGCCAACGTCCTGACTTTC	CASRRAGGAFSGANVLTF
TRBV15	TRBD1	TRBJ1-4	.	TGTGCCACCAGCAGATCCGACAGGGATGAAAAACTGTTTTTT	CATSRSDRDEKLFF